This T cell receptor beta chain was sequenced in a study of chemoradiotherapy in HPV16-positive cancers (dated by TCRdb to 2022 to 2024). The study in broad terms: Using functional T-cell assays on cells from two HPV16-positive patients, the researchers defined candidate HPV-specific T-cell clones and common TCR motifs. Next, the candidate HPV-specific TCRs and motifs were followed in TCR repertoires from around 92 patients with HPV-related cancers. The study asked whether T-cell immunity to the HPV oncoproteins E6 and E7 changes during chemoradiotherapy and whether this immunity affects survival. Overall study outcomes, separate from this receptor: The functional definition of HPV-specific T cells was derived from only a couple of HPV16-positive patients, and the survival association was reported for HPV16-positive patients. Expansion of candidate HPV-specific clones and E7-related TCR motifs was observed in the tumor microenvironment during treatment, whereas no such expansion was observed for non-HPV-specific T cells. Among HPV16-positive patients, expansion of HPV-responsive T cells during chemoradiotherapy was associated with better recurrence-free survival.

The library relied on the immunoSEQ multiplex PCR assay. The source is immuneACCESS, and TCRdb retained only in-frame sequences with V and J called. Part of the clones is not carried over; for the studies checked, unresolved V genes explain less than half of this, and the remainder is unexplained. For this sample the table gives tens of thousands of clones, of which about 92% were detected only once. The top ten constitute roughly 3.4% of the sample. To note about this clone: Its antigen is not yet known. No base qualities exist here, and no much larger clone lies one base off it.

Taken from cysteine to phenylalanine, the CDR3 has 16 residues. CDR3 DNA only is kept here, 48 bases in frame from base 1. V is reduced by 1 base and J by 0 bases, leaving a spacing of 12 bases between them. CDR1 LNHDA and CDR2 SQIVND are derived from the germline V gene (reference sequence). Repertoires were sampled multiple times during chemoradiotherapy, which allowed clonal expansion in the tumor microenvironment to be followed. The material sequenced was blood, taken from a patient who underwent chemoradiotherapy. The TCR comes from a human donor with HPV-associated anogenital cancer. The sequence links TRBV19 to TRBJ2-5; the D assignment is uncertain and may be TRBD1 or TRBD2, with 6 bases supporting each. The bases read TGTGCCAGTAGTATAGGCGTAGGGGGGTACCAAGAGACCCAGTACTTC. Translation gives CASSIGVGGYQETQYF.